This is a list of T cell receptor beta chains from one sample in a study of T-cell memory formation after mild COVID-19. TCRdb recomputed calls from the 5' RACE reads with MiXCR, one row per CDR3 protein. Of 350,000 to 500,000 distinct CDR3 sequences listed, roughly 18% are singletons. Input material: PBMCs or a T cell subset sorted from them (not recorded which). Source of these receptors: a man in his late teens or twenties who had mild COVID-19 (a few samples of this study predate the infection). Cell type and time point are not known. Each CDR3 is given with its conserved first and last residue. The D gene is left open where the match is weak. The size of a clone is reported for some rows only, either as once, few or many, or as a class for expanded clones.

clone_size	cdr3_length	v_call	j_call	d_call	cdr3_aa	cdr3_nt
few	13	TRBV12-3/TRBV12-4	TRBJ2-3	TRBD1	CATKGTGPDTQYF	TGTGCCACCAAGGGGACAGGGCCAGATACGCAGTATTTT
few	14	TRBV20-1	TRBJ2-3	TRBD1	CSAEDRGDPDTQYF	TGCAGTGCTGAGGACAGGGGAGATCCAGATACGCAGTATTTT
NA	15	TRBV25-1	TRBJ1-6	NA	CASSEFAGFNSPLHF	TGTGCCAGCAGTGAGTTCGCAGGGTTTAATTCACCCCTCCACTTT
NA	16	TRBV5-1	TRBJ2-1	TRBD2	CASSWAGLAPRNEQFF	TGCGCCAGCAGCTGGGCTGGACTAGCACCCCGCAATGAGCAGTTCTTC
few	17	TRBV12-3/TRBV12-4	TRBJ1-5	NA	CASSPGGGMGSNQPQHF	TGTGCCAGCAGCCCCGGGGGGGGGATGGGGAGCAATCAGCCCCAGCATTTT
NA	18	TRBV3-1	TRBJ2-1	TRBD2	CASSQVAGASLIYNEQFF	TGTGCCAGCAGCCAAGTAGCGGGGGCTTCTTTGATTTACAATGAGCAGTTCTTC
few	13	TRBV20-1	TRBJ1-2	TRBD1	CSAWDRVDYGYTF	TGCAGTGCATGGGACAGGGTGGACTATGGCTACACCTTC
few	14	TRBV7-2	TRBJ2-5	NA	CASSLDWGDETQYF	TGTGCCAGCAGCTTAGACTGGGGGGATGAGACCCAGTACTTC
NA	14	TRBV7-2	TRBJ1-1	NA	CASSAYRDHTEAFF	TGTGCCAGCAGCGCCTACAGGGATCACACTGAAGCTTTCTTT
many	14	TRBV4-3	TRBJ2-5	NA	CASSQGQGSETQYF	TGCGCCAGCAGCCAAGGCCAGGGTTCAGAGACCCAGTACTTC
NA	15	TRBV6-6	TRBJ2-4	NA	CASSYKAVAGNIQYF	TGTGCCAGCAGTTACAAGGCCGTAGCTGGGAACATTCAGTACTTC
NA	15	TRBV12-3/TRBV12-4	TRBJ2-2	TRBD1	CASRRDRVGTGELFF	TGTGCCAGCAGACGGGACAGGGTCGGCACCGGGGAGCTGTTTTTT
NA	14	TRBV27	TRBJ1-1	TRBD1	CASQNRQGNTEAFF	TGTGCCAGCCAAAACAGACAGGGGAACACTGAAGCTTTCTTT
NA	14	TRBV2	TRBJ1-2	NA	CASSGSLGSYGYTF	TGTGCCAGCAGCGGAAGTCTCGGATCCTATGGCTACACCTTC
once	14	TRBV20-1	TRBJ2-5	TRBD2	CSASRSGAQETQYF	TGCAGTGCTAGTAGGAGCGGGGCACAAGAGACCCAGTACTTC
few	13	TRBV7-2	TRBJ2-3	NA	CASSLAFPDTQYF	TGTGCCAGCAGCTTAGCTTTCCCAGATACGCAGTATTTT
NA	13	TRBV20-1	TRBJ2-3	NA	CSARGDLADTQYF	TGCAGTGCTAGAGGTGACCTGGCAGATACGCAGTATTTT
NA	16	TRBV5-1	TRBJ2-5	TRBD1	CASSLRSGQYQETQYF	TGCGCCAGCAGCCTACGCTCGGGACAGTACCAAGAGACCCAGTACTTC
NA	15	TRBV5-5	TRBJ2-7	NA	CASSLAVGRSYEQYF	TGTGCCAGCAGCTTGGCCGTGGGAAGATCCTACGAGCAGTACTTC
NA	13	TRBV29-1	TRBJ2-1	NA	CSARGTPDNEQFF	TGCAGCGCCCGCGGGACACCCGACAATGAGCAGTTCTTC
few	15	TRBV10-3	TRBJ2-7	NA	CAISESTGTPYEQYF	TGTGCCATCAGTGAGAGCACGGGGACTCCGTACGAGCAGTACTTC
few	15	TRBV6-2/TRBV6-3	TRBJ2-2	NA	CASSTRPKNTGELFF	TGTGCCAGCAGTACAAGACCTAAGAACACCGGGGAGCTGTTTTTT
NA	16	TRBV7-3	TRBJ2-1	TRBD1	CASSPGSGQGNNEQFF	TGTGCCAGCAGCCCTGGTTCGGGACAGGGGAACAATGAGCAGTTCTTC
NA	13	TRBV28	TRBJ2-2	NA	CASSLRAPRELFF	TGTGCCAGCAGTTTAAGAGCCCCTCGGGAGCTGTTTTTT
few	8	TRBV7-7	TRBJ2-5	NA	CASKIPYF	TGTGCTAGCAAAATACCCTACTTC
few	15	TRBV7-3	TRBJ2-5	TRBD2	CASSPLGTSGETQYF	TGTGCCAGCAGTCCACTCGGGACTAGCGGGGAGACCCAGTACTTC
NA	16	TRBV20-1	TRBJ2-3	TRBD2	CSATGATSGVGDTQYF	TGCAGTGCTACCGGCGCGACTAGCGGGGTGGGAGATACGCAGTATTTT
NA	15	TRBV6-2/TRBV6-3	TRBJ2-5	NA	CASSLTGRPQETQYF	TGTGCCAGCAGCCTGACCGGGCGTCCTCAAGAGACCCAGTACTTC
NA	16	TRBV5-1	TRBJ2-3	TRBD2	CASRPGTSGITDTQYF	TGCGCCAGCCGTCCCGGGACTAGCGGGATCACAGATACGCAGTATTTT
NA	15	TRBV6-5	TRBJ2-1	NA	CASSYSDRPYNEQFF	TGTGCCAGCAGTTATTCCGACAGACCTTACAATGAGCAGTTCTTC
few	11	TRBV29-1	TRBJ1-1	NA	CSVVLHTEAFF	TGCAGCGTGGTACTACACACTGAAGCTTTCTTT